The 25 T cell receptor beta chains below come from one sample, sequenced in a study of T cells in women clearing cervical HPV infection. Only in-frame clones appear in the TCRdb table, and some are missing; sequencing was by immunoSEQ multiplex PCR. Across tens of thousands of clones, the top ten clones capture 20% to 25% of the sample. Sequencing input: blood buffy coat. Source of these receptors: a woman between 18 and 75 years old with a cervical HPV16 infection that either progressed to CIN3+ or cleared (not recorded which).

Comments on this clone: The read ends 3 residues shy of where the CDR3 ends; the end is completed using the germline J gene. This chain links TRBV19 with TRBJ1-1; no firm D call. The V gene lost 10 bases and the J gene lost 4 bases, with 16 bases spanning the gap. The CDR3 sequence is 13 residues long. Germline CDR1 is LNHDA and CDR2 is SQIVND (reference sequence). CDR3 DNA, as far as it was read: TGTGCCACCACTAAAGCGGGGTTCACTGAA. It yields the protein CATTKAGFTE. The whole CDR3 sequence is CATTKAGFTEAFF. The whole variable domain, filled in from reference TRBV19 and TRBJ1-1, reads DGGITQSPKYLFRKEGQNVTLSCEQNLNHDAMYWYRQDPGQGLRLIYYSQIVNDFQKGDIAEGYSVSREKKESFPLTVTSAQKNPTAFYLCATTKAGFTEAFFGQGTRLTVV.

On this clone itself: The CDR3 extends 3 residues past the end of the read, so its final part is completed from the germline J gene. The chain uses TRBV20-1 and TRBJ1-5; D call uncertain. The CDR3 runs 13 residues. Trimming took off 3 bases at V and 4 bases at J, with 10 bases between the two ends. Germline loops: CDR1 DFQATT, CDR2 SNEGSKA (reference sequence). CDR3 amino acids: CSASRGVNQPQHF. Incomplete CDR3 DNA: TGCAGTGCTAGTCGCGGGGTAAATCAGCCC.

Notes on this clone: The DNA ends 3 residues before the CDR3 does, and the rest of the CDR3 is filled in from the germline J gene. The rearrangement links TRBV12-3 or TRBV12-4 to TRBJ2-1, with 7 bases identical to TRBD2. CDR3 length equals 15 residues. V lost 5 bases and J lost 0; bases outside the gene matches: 4. This CDR3 is CASSSGTGSYNEQFF. The sequenced part of the CDR3 DNA is TGTGCCAGCAGTAGCGGGACTGGCTCCTACAATGAG.

For this clone: The read ends 3 residues shy of where the CDR3 ends; the end is completed using the germline J gene. The genes are TRBV20-1 and TRBJ2-1, with 9 bases that match TRBD2. CDR1 and CDR2 from the germline V gene are DFQATT and SNEGSKA (reference sequence). Losses at the gene ends were 0 bases for V and 4 bases for J; bases not matched to a gene: 4. The CDR3 totals 15 residues. The sequenced CDR3 bases are TGCAGTGCTAGAGAGGTCCTAGCGGGGTACAATGAG. Its translation: CSAREVLAGYNE. The CDR3 in its entirety is CSAREVLAGYNEQFF.

Of note for this clone: Coverage ceases 3 residues before the CDR3 finishes, and the germline J gene fills in the end. The chain combines TRBV6-2 or TRBV6-3 with TRBJ1-4, with 8 positions matching TRBD1. With 0 bases clipped from V and 8 bases from J, the junction kept 5 bases outside the gene matches. The CDR3 is 15 residues long. Germline V gives CDR1 MNHEY, CDR2 SVGEGT. The covered CDR3 bases are TGTGCCAGCAGTTACTCGTGGACAGGGATCGAAAAA. Translation gives CASSYSWTGIEK. The full CDR3 protein is CASSYSWTGIEKLFF.

In the case of this clone: The read finishes 3 residues shy of the CDR3 end, and the germline J gene is used to complete it. V usage is TRBV11-3 and J usage is TRBJ2-1; 10 positions match TRBD2. Germline CDR1 and CDR2: SGHNT and YENEEA. This CDR3 contains 15 residues. The V gene end was trimmed by 6 bases and the J gene end by 6 bases; junction bases not matched to a gene: 8. CDR3 DNA, as far as it was read: TGTGCCAGCAGGGACCTAGCGGGAGAGGGCAATGAG. Translation gives CASRDLAGEGNE. The CDR3 in its entirety is CASRDLAGEGNEQFF.

Turning to this clone: From the germline J gene comes the end of the CDR3, since the read stops 3 residues before it. The chain combines TRBV18 with TRBJ1-2, with D uncertain. The CDR3 length is 14 residues. Germline V CDR1 and CDR2: KGHSH, LQKENI. The DNA read from the CDR3 is TGTGCCAGCTCACCACCCAAGCCCATGCCCGAC. Amino acids: CASSPPKPMPD. In full, the CDR3 reads CASSPPKPMPDYTF.

Turning to this clone: The sequence runs out 3 residues before the end of the CDR3; the remainder is reconstructed from the germline J gene. The rearrangement joins TRBV11-2 to TRBJ2-5; possibly TRBD1 or TRBD2 for D (5 bases each). Between the trimmed V and J ends, which lost 1 base and 7 bases, there was a span of 16 bases. This CDR3 comprises 15 residues. The V gene's germline CDR1 is SGHAT and CDR2 FQNNGV. The DNA read from the CDR3 is TGTGCCAGCAGCTTAGTGCTGAGGGAACAGGTGACC. Its translation is CASSLVLREQVT. The whole CDR3 is CASSLVLREQVTQYF.

On this clone: Read sequence stops 3 residues before the CDR3 end, and the germline J gene provides the missing end. The chain is built from TRBV19 and TRBJ2-7; TRBD1 aligns across 10 bases. The CDR3 consists of 18 residues. V lost 0 bases to trimming and J lost 0 bases; unmatched junction nucleotides: 8. The germline V gene has CDR1 LNHDA and CDR2 SQIVND (reference sequence). The CDR3 bases that were read are TGTGCCAGTAGTATAGATCTCGGCGGACAGGGGGTCTCCTACGAG. Translation gives CASSIDLGGQGVSYE. The full CDR3 reads CASSIDLGGQGVSYEQYF.

As for this clone: The sequenced fragment ends 3 residues before the CDR3 boundary, so the rest is inferred from the germline J gene. The chain couples TRBV7-9 to TRBJ1-5; D is unresolved. The CDR3 has 13 amino acids. Between the trimmed V and J ends, which lost 2 bases and 3 bases, there was a span of 5 bases. Germline loops: CDR1 SEHNR, CDR2 FQNEAQ (reference sequence). The part of the CDR3 DNA that was read is TGTGCCAGCAGCTTAACAGTCAATCAGCCC. Residues: CASSLTVNQP. The CDR3 in full is CASSLTVNQPQHF.

With respect to this clone: The CDR3 is cut off 3 residues early in the read; its end comes from the germline J gene. This rearrangement joins TRBV5-5 to TRBJ2-1; a weak D match, TRBD1 (6 bases). V lost 4 bases and J lost 4, with 15 bases in between. This CDR3 is built from 15 residues. The germline gives CDR1 SGHKS, CDR2 YYEKEE (reference sequence). The CDR3 reads CASSPGTRMYNEQFF. CDR3 DNA, as far as it was read: TGTGCCAGCAGCCCCGGGACACGGATGTACAATGAG.

In regard to this clone: Sequencing ends 3 residues short of the CDR3 end; the germline J gene provides the rest. The genes are TRBV19 and TRBJ1-2; a weak D match, TRBD1 (5 bases). CDR1 is LNHDA, CDR2 SQIVND, per germline (reference sequence). The CDR3 covers 14 residues. Trimming removed 5 bases at V and 5 bases at J, with 15 bases between. The sequenced CDR3 bases are TGTGCCAGTAGTCCTGCAGGAGGGGTGTATGGC. This gives the protein CASSPAGGVYG. The entire CDR3 sequence reads CASSPAGGVYGYTF.

Concerning this clone: The read falls 3 residues short of the CDR3 end, and the missing part is taken from the germline J gene. The gene calls are TRBV20-1 and TRBJ2-3; 12 nucleotides agree with TRBD2. The CDR3 has 15 residues. Germline-derived CDR1 and CDR2 are DFQATT and SNEGSKA (reference sequence). CDR3 bases read: TGCAGTGCTAGTCCCTCTAGCGGGAGGGGAGAGACG. Encoded protein: CSASPSSGRGET. The entire CDR3 is CSASPSSGRGETQYF.

Details on this clone: Coverage ceases 3 residues before the CDR3 finishes, and the germline J gene fills in the end. This rearrangement joins TRBV10-3 to TRBJ2-3, with D perhaps TRBD1 (5 bases). The V gene lost 3 bases and the J gene lost 0 bases, with 13 bases spanning the gap. CDR3 length: 16 amino acids. The germline V gene has CDR1 ENHRY and CDR2 SYGVKD. CDR3 residues: CAISDARARSTDTQYF. Incomplete CDR3 DNA: TGTGCCATCAGTGACGCCAGGGCCCGAAGCACAGATACG.

About this clone itself: The read ends 3 residues before the CDR3 terminus; that terminus is restored from the germline J gene. The V call is TRBV6-4, the J call TRBJ2-1, with D possibly matching TRBD2 (6 bases). CDR3 length equals 17 residues. CDR1 MRHNA and CDR2 SNTAGT come from the germline V gene. V lost 2 bases and J lost 2, with 16 bases in between. The CDR3 DNA, read in part, is TGTGCCAGCAGTGACCCGATGTTAGCGGTAACCTACAATGAG. It translates to CASSDPMLAVTYNE. The CDR3 as a whole reads CASSDPMLAVTYNEQFF.

On this clone itself: The read is 3 residues too short to cover the CDR3 end, so that end is filled in from the germline J gene. This chain links TRBV5-1 with TRBJ2-7; D may be TRBD1 (5 bases). In germline, CDR1 is SGHRS, CDR2 YFSETQ. V was cut by 0 bases and J by 3 bases, with 10 bases left in between. The CDR3 consists of 14 residues. The CDR3 loop is CASSLDDSLYEQYF. Incomplete CDR3 DNA: TGCGCCAGCAGCTTGGACGACAGTCTCTACGAG. Full variable domain (rest looked up from reference TRBV5-1 and TRBJ2-7): KAGVTQTPRYLIKTRGQQVTLSCSPISGHRSVSWYQQTPGQGLQFLFEYFSETQRNKGNFPGRFSGRQFSNSRSEMNVSTLELGDSALYLCASSLDDSLYEQYFGPGTRLTVT.

As regards this clone: The read gets to within 3 residues of the CDR3 end, and the germline J gene fills in the rest. The chain joins TRBV19 to TRBJ1-2; a possible D gene is TRBD1 (6 bases). This CDR3 region has 15 residues. Per germline, CDR1 LNHDA and CDR2 SQIVND (reference sequence). The CDR3 sequence: CASSFGGAISVTYTF. CDR3 DNA, as far as it was read: TGTGCCAGTAGTTTTGGGGGGGCCATTTCAGTTACC.

The sequenced CDR3 bases are TGCAGCGTTGGGACAGGGGGCTACAATGAG. Translated: CSVGTGGYNE. The full CDR3 protein is CSVGTGGYNEQFF. V gene TRBV29-1 combines with J gene TRBJ2-1; 10 positions agree with TRBD1. The read ends 3 residues before the CDR3 terminus; that terminus is restored from the germline J gene. J lost 3 bases, V lost 4 bases, and 0 bases had no gene match. The CDR3 is 13 amino acids. CDR1 is SQVTM and CDR2 is ANQGSEA in the germline V gene.

A note on this clone: The read ends 3 residues shy of where the CDR3 ends; the end is completed using the germline J gene. The gene calls are TRBV2 and TRBJ2-3, with D unresolved. The CDR3 covers 12 residues. Germline V CDR1 and CDR2: SNHLY, FYNNEI. Incomplete CDR3 DNA: TGTGCCAGCAGTAGCGTTGGAGAGACG. It specifies CASSSVGET. The whole CDR3 reads CASSSVGETQYF.

As concerns this clone: The observed sequence ends 3 residues before the CDR3 terminus, with the missing tail filled in from the germline J gene. The chain recombines TRBV24-1 with TRBJ1-2, with TRBD1 matching 9 bases. The CDR3 covers 14 residues. Per the germline V gene, CDR1 is KGHDR and CDR2 is SFDVKD. The ends lost 3 bases at V and 4 bases at J; junction bases unmatched: 2. The sequenced part of the CDR3 DNA is TGTGCCACCAGTGATCCGACAGGGGGCTATGGC. Amino acid sequence: CATSDPTGGYG. The whole CDR3 is CATSDPTGGYGYTF.

As for this clone: Read coverage stops 3 residues before the CDR3 terminus; the germline J gene supplies the remainder. This chain connects TRBV5-1 to TRBJ1-1; TRBD1 matches 7 bases. The CDR3 has 14 residues. Germline CDR1 reads SGHRS; CDR2 reads YFSETQ. The CDR3 here is CASSLSTGKEEAFF. The DNA read from the CDR3 is TGCGCCAGCAGCTTGTCGACAGGGAAAGAGGAA.

Concerning this clone itself: The read is 3 residues too short to cover the CDR3 end, so that end is filled in from the germline J gene. The chain recombines TRBV7-6 with TRBJ2-2; 7 bases match TRBD2. With 0 bases clipped from V and 4 bases from J, the junction kept 2 bases outside the gene matches. CDR1 is SGHVS and CDR2 is FNYEAQ in the germline V gene. This CDR3 is built from 15 residues. The sequenced part of the CDR3 DNA is TGTGCCAGCAGCTTAGCGGGCGGGGGCACCGGGGAG. The encoded protein is CASSLAGGGTGE. The CDR3 in its entirety is CASSLAGGGTGELFF. Looking up the rest from reference TRBV7-6 and TRBJ2-2 gives the full variable domain: GAGVSQSPRYKVTKRGQDVALRCDPISGHVSLYWYRQALGQGPEFLTYFNYEAQQDKSGLPNDRFSAERPEGSISTLTIQRTEQRDSAMYRCASSLAGGGTGELFFGEGSRLTVL.

To note about this clone: The read is 3 residues too short to cover the CDR3 end, so that end is filled in from the germline J gene. The chain uses TRBV18 and TRBJ2-1; 10 bases are a match to TRBD2. Germline V lookup: CDR1 KGHSH, CDR2 LQKENI. CDR3 length equals 16 residues. V lost 2 bases, J lost 7 bases, and 8 bases stayed unmatched. CDR3 DNA (partial): TGTGCCAGCTCACCATTGGAACTAGCGGGGAAGAATGAG. Protein sequence: CASSPLELAGKNE. The full-length CDR3 reads as CASSPLELAGKNEQFF.

This chain's CDR3 is CSVRGGPTGELFF. Incomplete CDR3 DNA: TGCAGCGTTCGGGGAGGACCCACCGGGGAG. The chain recombines TRBV29-1 with TRBJ2-2, with a possible D match to TRBD2 (6 bases). The read is 3 residues too short to cover the CDR3 end, so that end is filled in from the germline J gene. CDR3 length: 13 residues. Germline values: CDR1 SQVTM, CDR2 ANQGSEA. V was cut by 5 bases and J by 4 bases, with 11 bases left in between.

Regarding this clone: The sequence runs out 3 residues before the end of the CDR3; the remainder is reconstructed from the germline J gene. This chain joins TRBV5-1 and TRBJ2-7; 7 nucleotides line up with TRBD2. V was pared by 4 bases and J by 1 base, with 8 bases of the junction left unmatched. Germline V CDR1 and CDR2: SGHRS, YFSETQ. This CDR3 spans 15 amino acids. The covered CDR3 bases are TGCGCCAGCAGCAGGGACTACGAAATTTCCTACGAG. Translation gives CASSRDYEISYE. The entire CDR3 protein is CASSRDYEISYEQYF.